This TCR beta chain was sequenced during a study of T-cell reconstitution after alpha-beta-depleted transplantation in children. During its preparation, the TCRbeta library received unique molecular identifiers. TCRdb reprocessed the PCR reads via MiXCR and lists one record per CDR3 protein. The table records about 6,100 distinct CDR3 sequences, 16% of them present only once. Overall study findings and caveats: From surviving recipient T cells and thymic progenitors came the high day-60 TCRbeta diversity observed in some patients. One year post-transplant, T-cell counts and diversity were largely derived from T cells produced anew. Two months or so post-transplant, alpha-beta T cells reportedly derived from several hundred expanded graft clones.

As to this clonotype: Its antigen is not known.

CDR3 length equals 17 residues. V was clipped by 6 bases and J by 6 bases; unmatched bases: 7. The germline gives CDR1 MNHNS, CDR2 SASEGT. The source was PBMCs, mostly from graft donor cells, collected 60 days after TCRalphabeta/CD19-depleted stem cell transplant. The receptor comes from a male patient under 18 who had a stem cell transplant for acute myeloid leukemia, so the T cells may come from the graft donor. The V and J genes are TRBV6-1 and TRBJ2-2, with 16 positions matching TRBD2. CDR3 in amino acids: CASSGTSGRAKAGELFF. CDR3 nucleotides: TGTGCCAGCAGCGGGACTAGCGGGAGGGCCAAGGCCGGGGAGCTGTTTTTT.